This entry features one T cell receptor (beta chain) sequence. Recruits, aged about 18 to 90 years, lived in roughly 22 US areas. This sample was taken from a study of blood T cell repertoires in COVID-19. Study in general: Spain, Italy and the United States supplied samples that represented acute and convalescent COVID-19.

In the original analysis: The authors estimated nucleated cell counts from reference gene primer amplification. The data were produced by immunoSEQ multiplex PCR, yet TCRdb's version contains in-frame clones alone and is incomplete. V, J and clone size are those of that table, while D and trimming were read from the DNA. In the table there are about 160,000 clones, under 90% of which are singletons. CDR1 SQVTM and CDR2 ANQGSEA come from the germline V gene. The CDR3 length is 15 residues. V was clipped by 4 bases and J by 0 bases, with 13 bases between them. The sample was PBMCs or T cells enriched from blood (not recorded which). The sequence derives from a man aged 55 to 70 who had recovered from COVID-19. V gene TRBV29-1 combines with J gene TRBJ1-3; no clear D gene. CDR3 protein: CSVGYERSSGNTIYF. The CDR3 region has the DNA TGCAGCGTTGGCTACGAGCGGTCCTCTGGAAACACCATATATTTT.